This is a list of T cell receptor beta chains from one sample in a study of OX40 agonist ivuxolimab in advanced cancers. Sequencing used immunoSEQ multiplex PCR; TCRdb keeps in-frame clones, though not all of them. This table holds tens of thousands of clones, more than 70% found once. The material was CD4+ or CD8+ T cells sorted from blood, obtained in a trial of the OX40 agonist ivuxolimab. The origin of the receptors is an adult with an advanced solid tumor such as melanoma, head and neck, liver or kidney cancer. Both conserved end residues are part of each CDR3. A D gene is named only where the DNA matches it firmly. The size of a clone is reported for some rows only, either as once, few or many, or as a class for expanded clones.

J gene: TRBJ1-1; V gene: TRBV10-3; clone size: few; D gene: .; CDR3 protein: CAISVLTNTEAFF; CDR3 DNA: TGTGCCATCAGTGTACTAACCAACACTGAAGCTTTCTTT
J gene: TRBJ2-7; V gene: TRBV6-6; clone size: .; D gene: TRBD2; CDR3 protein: CASINPSSGSYEQYF; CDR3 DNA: TGTGCCAGCATTAATCCGTCTAGCGGGTCCTACGAGCAGTACTTC
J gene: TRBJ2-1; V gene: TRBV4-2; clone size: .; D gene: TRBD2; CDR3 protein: CASSQDRGRGNNEQFF; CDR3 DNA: TGTGCCAGCAGCCAAGATAGAGGGCGGGGGAACAATGAGCAGTTCTTC
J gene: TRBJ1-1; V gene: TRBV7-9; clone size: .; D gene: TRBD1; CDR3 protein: CASSTTGSTEAFF; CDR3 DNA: TGTGCCAGCAGCACGACAGGGTCCACTGAAGCTTTCTTT
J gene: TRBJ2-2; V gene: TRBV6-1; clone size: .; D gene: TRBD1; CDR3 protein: CASRLTGVGTGELFF; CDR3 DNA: TGTGCCAGCAGGCTTACAGGGGTGGGCACCGGGGAGCTGTTTTTT
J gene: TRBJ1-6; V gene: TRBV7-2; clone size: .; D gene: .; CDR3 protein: CASSLWGDYSPLHF; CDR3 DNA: TGTGCCAGCAGCTTATGGGGAGACTATTCACCCCTCCACTTT
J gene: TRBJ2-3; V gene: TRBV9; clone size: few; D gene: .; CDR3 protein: CASSLLGTDTQYF; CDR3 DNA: TGTGCCAGCAGCCTTCTGGGGACAGATACGCAGTATTTT
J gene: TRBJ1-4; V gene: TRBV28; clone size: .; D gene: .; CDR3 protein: CASRLGGAATNEKLFF; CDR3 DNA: TGTGCCAGCAGGTTAGGAGGGGCAGCAACTAATGAAAAACTGTTTTTT
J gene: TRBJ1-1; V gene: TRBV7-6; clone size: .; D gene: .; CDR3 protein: CASTTGRGTEAFF; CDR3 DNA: TGTGCCAGCACCACTGGGAGAGGAACTGAAGCTTTCTTT
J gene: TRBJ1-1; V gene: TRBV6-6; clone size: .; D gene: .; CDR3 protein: CASSYWGADTEAFF; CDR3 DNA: TGTGCCAGCAGTTACTGGGGGGCGGACACTGAAGCTTTCTTT
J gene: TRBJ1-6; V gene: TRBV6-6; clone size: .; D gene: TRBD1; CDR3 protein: CASRSVTGVNSPLHF; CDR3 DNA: TGTGCCAGCAGATCCGTGACAGGGGTTAATTCACCCCTCCACTTT
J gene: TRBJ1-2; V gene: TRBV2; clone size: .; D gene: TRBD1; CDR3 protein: CASSGQGARYGYTF; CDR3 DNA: TGTGCCAGCAGTGGACAGGGGGCTCGCTATGGCTACACCTTC
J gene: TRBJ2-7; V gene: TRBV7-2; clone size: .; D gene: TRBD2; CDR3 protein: CASSFSGGADEQYF; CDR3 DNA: TGTGCCAGCAGCTTCAGCGGGGGGGCCGACGAGCAGTACTTC
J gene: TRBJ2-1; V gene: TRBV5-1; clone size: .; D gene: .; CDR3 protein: CASSGGALPHEQFF; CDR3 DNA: TGCGCCAGCAGCGGGGGGGCCCTTCCCCATGAGCAGTTCTTC
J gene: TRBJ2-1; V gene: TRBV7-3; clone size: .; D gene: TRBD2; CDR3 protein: CASSSTSGGKFF; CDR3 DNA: TGTGCCAGCAGCTCTACTAGCGGGGGAAAGTTCTTC
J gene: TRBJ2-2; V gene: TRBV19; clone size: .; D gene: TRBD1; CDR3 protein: CASSQKTGVGTGELFF; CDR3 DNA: TGTGCCAGTAGCCAAAAGACAGGGGTGGGAACCGGGGAGCTGTTTTTT
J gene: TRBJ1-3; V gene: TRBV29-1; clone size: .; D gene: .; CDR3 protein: CSVGVGQGNTIYF; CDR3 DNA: TGCAGCGTTGGGGTAGGGCAAGGAAACACCATATATTTT
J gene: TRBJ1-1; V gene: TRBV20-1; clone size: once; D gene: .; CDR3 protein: CSAWGATEAFF; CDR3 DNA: TGCAGTGCGTGGGGGGCCACTGAAGCTTTCTTT
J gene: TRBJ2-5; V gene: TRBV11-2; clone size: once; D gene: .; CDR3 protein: CASSTGFQETQYF; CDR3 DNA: TGTGCCAGCAGCACAGGTTTCCAAGAGACCCAGTACTTC
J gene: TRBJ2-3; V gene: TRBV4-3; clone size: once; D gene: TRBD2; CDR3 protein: CASGKLAGGPDTQYF; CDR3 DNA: TGCGCCAGCGGCAAACTAGCGGGGGGGCCCGATACGCAGTATTTT
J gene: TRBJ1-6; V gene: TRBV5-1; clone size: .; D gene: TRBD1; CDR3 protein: CASSLDRGYNSPLHF; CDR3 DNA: TGCGCCAGCAGCTTGGACAGGGGCTATAATTCACCCCTCCACTTT
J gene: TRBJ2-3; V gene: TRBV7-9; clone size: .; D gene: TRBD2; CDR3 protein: CASSVTSAPPHF; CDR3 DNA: TGTGCCAGCAGCGTGACTAGCGCCCCACCCCATTTT